This TCR beta chain was found in a study of T cells after yellow fever vaccination. This clonotype has a count of ten or more. Antigen: not known. Study conclusions and caveats: Re-detected after boosting: most primary clones, about 96% of CD4 and 80% to 90% of CD8. There was a possibility that FACS-sorted repertoires contained abundant clonotypes contaminating from the bulk population.

A 5'RACE template-switching step, the method used to make TCR cDNA, added a universal primer site and UMIs. TCRdb called the 5' RACE reads again in MiXCR, with one record for every CDR3 protein. The sample lists roughly 150,000 distinct CDR3 sequences; 6.5% to 8.5% were seen once. The TCR sequence derives from a man aged 25-45 years who received the YFV17D yellow fever vaccine. The input for sequencing was CD4+ T cells sorted from PBMCs, taken 5 days after the yellow fever booster vaccination.

This CDR3 reads CAISDTVEQYF. CDR3 coding DNA: TGTGCCATCAGTGATACAGTCGAGCAGTACTTC. The chain recombines TRBV10-3 with TRBJ2-7; D remains ambiguous. The CDR3 is made up of 11 amino acids. Per germline, CDR1 ENHRY and CDR2 SYGVKD. Trimming removed 3 bases from V and 6 bases from J, with 6 bases in between.